This note documents a single T cell receptor beta chain sequence. What it recognizes is unknown. Clones were sequenced by immunoSEQ multiplex PCR, and TCRdb holds only the in-frame ones, with some missing. Of tens of thousands of clones listed, approximately 96% are singletons. These data originate in a study of siplizumab effects on memory and regulatory T cells. General study points: Naive T cells looked more diverse than memory cells, and they looked like major contributors to the alloresponse. Just a small share of alloreactive clones was traced back to unstimulated subsets. Roughly 75-95% of proliferating CD4+ or CD8+ clones lacked an assignable naive or memory phenotype.

CDR1 SNHLY and CDR2 FYNNEI come from the germline V gene. V gave up 5 bases and J gave up 6 bases; unmatched junction bases: 7. The CDR3 is made up of 14 amino acids. Donor pairs, a few in total, had unstimulated naive, memory, effector memory and TEMRA subsets sequenced. Material for sequencing was naive CD8+ T cells sorted from blood. This clonotype was sampled from a human donor in good health. This chain joins TRBV2 and TRBJ1-2; 9 positions agree with TRBD1. Here the CDR3 DNA reads TGTGCCAGCAGTTGGGACAGGGTAGAGGATGGCTACACCTTC. Translating gives CASSWDRVEDGYTF.